This T cell receptor beta chain was sequenced for a study of T cells after yellow fever vaccination. Study information: Preparing low-cell-number fractions relied on SMART-Seq v4 Ultra Low Input.

CDR3 size: 14 residues. Trimming cost V 7 bases and J 5 bases, with 12 bases left between them. CDR1 and CDR2 from the germline V gene are MNHEY and SMNVEV (reference sequence). Study results and limitations: Abundant clonotypes from the bulk population could get into FACS-sorted repertoires as contaminants. Post-booster repertoires contained most primary-vaccination clones again (roughly 97% CD4, roughly 91% CD8).

Each CDR3 protein is one row after TCRdb ran MiXCR on the 5' RACE reads. Here the sample spans some 54,000 distinct CDR3 sequences, around 7% being singletons. The rearrangement uses TRBV27 and TRBJ1-6; D may be TRBD1 (6 bases). The source of this sequence is a man between 18 and 35 years old who received the YFV17D yellow fever vaccine. The specimen was CD8+ T cells not binding an NS4B(214-222) dextramer, sorted from PBMCs, collected about 49 days after the first yellow fever vaccination. The CDR3 is CASKPGQDNSPLHF. DNA for the CDR3: TGTGCCAGCAAACCGGGACAAGATAATTCACCCCTCCACTTT.